The source of this T cell receptor beta chain is a study of metastatic and nonmetastatic thyroid tumors. The table lists this clone with many counts. The V and J ends lost 7 bases and 7 bases, in that order; junction bases with no gene match: 13. The CDR3 consists of 14 residues. Germline lookup yields CDR1 ENHRY and CDR2 SYGVKD. The entire patient cohort was treatment-naive prior to thyroid surgery. MiXCR reprocessed the PCR reads for TCRdb. Here the sample spans some 15,000 clones, 9.5% to 15% being singletons. The sample comprised tumor tissue. The TCR comes from a female donor with papillary thyroid cancer or a benign thyroid nodule (not recorded which). Some clones in this sample may be carry-over from other donors' samples. J is TRBJ2-7 and V is TRBV10-3; 7 nucleotides line up with TRBD2. As DNA, the CDR3 is TGTGCCATCAACCTAAATAGCGGGTCGGGGGAGCAGTACTTC. Translation: CAINLNSGSGEQYF.